The rows below give T cell receptor beta chains drawn from one sample of a study of OX40 agonist ivuxolimab in advanced cancers. Sequenced by immunoSEQ multiplex PCR; TCRdb stores in-frame clones only, minus some. The sample contains 34,000 or so clones, around nine tenths of which appear only once. Sequenced material: CD4+ or CD8+ T cells sorted from blood, taken in a trial of the OX40 agonist ivuxolimab. The receptors derive from an adult with an advanced solid tumor such as melanoma, head and neck, liver or kidney cancer. Each CDR3 is given with its conserved first and last residue. The order of the fields is clone size, D gene, V gene, J gene, CDR3 DNA, CDR3 protein. D genes are given only for firm matches. Expanded clones get a size class; other rows say once, few or many, or leave the size out.

abundance: .
d_gene: .
v_gene: TRBV30
j_gene: TRBJ1-2
CDR3nt: TGTGCCTGGAGTCTCGACAACTTCGACTATGGCTACACCTTC
CDR3aa: CAWSLDNFDYGYTF

abundance: .
d_gene: .
v_gene: TRBV9
j_gene: TRBJ1-1
CDR3nt: TGTGCCAGCAGCGGAGGTGTCAGGATGAACACTGAAGCTTTCTTT
CDR3aa: CASSGGVRMNTEAFF

abundance: .
d_gene: .
v_gene: TRBV4-2
j_gene: TRBJ2-3
CDR3nt: TGTGCCAGTACGCCTTATGGACTTTTAGATACGCAGTATTTT
CDR3aa: CASTPYGLLDTQYF

abundance: .
d_gene: .
v_gene: TRBV7-9
j_gene: TRBJ1-1
CDR3nt: TGTGCCAGCTCCGGCGAGGGGGACACTGAAGCTTTCTTT
CDR3aa: CASSGEGDTEAFF

abundance: .
d_gene: TRBD2
v_gene: TRBV2
j_gene: TRBJ2-3
CDR3nt: TGTGCCAGCAGTCCGGGACTATTGGGCACAGATACGCAGTATTTT
CDR3aa: CASSPGLLGTDTQYF

abundance: .
d_gene: TRBD1
v_gene: TRBV7-6
j_gene: TRBJ2-1
CDR3nt: TGTGCCAGCAGCTTTGCCCGGGACAGCCACAATGAGCAGTTCTTC
CDR3aa: CASSFARDSHNEQFF

abundance: medium-sized
d_gene: TRBD2
v_gene: TRBV4-2
j_gene: TRBJ2-7
CDR3nt: TGTGCCAGCAGCCCCTTAGCGGGGGAGGGTTACGAGCAGTACTTC
CDR3aa: CASSPLAGEGYEQYF

abundance: many
d_gene: .
v_gene: TRBV19
j_gene: TRBJ1-1
CDR3nt: TGTGCCAGTAGTATTAGGGGTGAAGCTTTCTTT
CDR3aa: CASSIRGEAFF

abundance: medium-sized
d_gene: TRBD2
v_gene: TRBV15
j_gene: TRBJ2-1
CDR3nt: TGTGCCACCAGCTCTCTAGCGGGGGAAGAGCAGTTCTTC
CDR3aa: CATSSLAGEEQFF

abundance: .
d_gene: TRBD2
v_gene: TRBV5-1
j_gene: TRBJ2-7
CDR3nt: TGCGCCAGCAGCCCTGACTCATCTAGCGGGGGGTCCTACGAGCAGTACTTC
CDR3aa: CASSPDSSSGGSYEQYF

abundance: .
d_gene: TRBD1
v_gene: TRBV19
j_gene: TRBJ2-3
CDR3nt: TGTGCCACCCTGGACAGGGCAGATACGCAGTATTTT
CDR3aa: CATLDRADTQYF

abundance: .
d_gene: TRBD2
v_gene: TRBV13
j_gene: TRBJ2-3
CDR3nt: TGTGCCAGCACCTCTTTGCGGGGGGGTTCCACAGATACGCAGTATTTT
CDR3aa: CASTSLRGGSTDTQYF

abundance: .
d_gene: TRBD1
v_gene: TRBV5-1
j_gene: TRBJ1-1
CDR3nt: TGCGCCAGCAAGATTCCGGGACAGGGGACTGAAGCTTTCTTT
CDR3aa: CASKIPGQGTEAFF

abundance: .
d_gene: .
v_gene: TRBV9
j_gene: TRBJ2-1
CDR3nt: TGTGCCAGCAGCCCCGACAGGAATGAGCAGTTCTTC
CDR3aa: CASSPDRNEQFF

abundance: .
d_gene: .
v_gene: TRBV19
j_gene: TRBJ2-2
CDR3nt: TGTGCCAGTAGTATTAGTACCCACGGGGAGCTGTTTTTT
CDR3aa: CASSISTHGELFF

abundance: .
d_gene: .
v_gene: TRBV27
j_gene: TRBJ2-7
CDR3nt: TGTGCCAGCAGTTTATTGGGGGAATCCTACGAGCAGTACTTC
CDR3aa: CASSLLGESYEQYF

abundance: .
d_gene: .
v_gene: TRBV7-9
j_gene: TRBJ2-5
CDR3nt: TGTGCCAGCAGCTTAGGGGTCGGTGAAATCCAAGAGACCCAGTACTTC
CDR3aa: CASSLGVGEIQETQYF

abundance: few
d_gene: TRBD1
v_gene: TRBV28
j_gene: TRBJ2-5
CDR3nt: TGTGCCAGCAGTTTAATCAGGGGGCAGGAAGAGACCCAGTACTTC
CDR3aa: CASSLIRGQEETQYF

abundance: .
d_gene: .
v_gene: TRBV13
j_gene: TRBJ1-4
CDR3nt: TGTGCCAGCAGCCACGCTTCTCCCCTGTTTTTT
CDR3aa: CASSHASPLFF

abundance: .
d_gene: .
v_gene: TRBV5-1
j_gene: TRBJ2-7
CDR3nt: TGCGCCAGCAGCTGGAAAATTGGGGAGCAGTACTTC
CDR3aa: CASSWKIGEQYF

abundance: few
d_gene: TRBD1
v_gene: TRBV7-9
j_gene: TRBJ2-2
CDR3nt: TGTGCCAGCAGCTTAGGGACAGGGGAAACCGGGGAGCTGTTTTTT
CDR3aa: CASSLGTGETGELFF

abundance: .
d_gene: .
v_gene: TRBV15
j_gene: TRBJ1-4
CDR3nt: TGTGCCACCAGCAGAGATAGCCAGGGAGTAAATGAAAAACTGTTTTTT
CDR3aa: CATSRDSQGVNEKLFF

abundance: .
d_gene: .
v_gene: TRBV10-1
j_gene: TRBJ2-7
CDR3nt: TGCGCCAGCAGTCCGGGACCTTCCTACGAGCAGTACTTC
CDR3aa: CASSPGPSYEQYF

abundance: .
d_gene: .
v_gene: TRBV27
j_gene: TRBJ2-3
CDR3nt: TGTGCCAGCAATGGGTGGTCCGGCGATACGCAGTATTTT
CDR3aa: CASNGWSGDTQYF

abundance: .
d_gene: .
v_gene: TRBV7-8
j_gene: TRBJ1-1
CDR3nt: TGTGCCAGCAGCCAGACTGGGGTCACTGAAGCTTTCTTT
CDR3aa: CASSQTGVTEAFF

abundance: .
d_gene: .
v_gene: TRBV6-1
j_gene: TRBJ2-7
CDR3nt: TGTGCTTCTACTTCCTCCTACGAGCAGTACTTC
CDR3aa: CASTSSYEQYF

abundance: .
d_gene: .
v_gene: TRBV6-1
j_gene: TRBJ2-3
CDR3nt: TGTGCCAGCAGTAGCGGCAGATTCACAGATACGCAGTATTTT
CDR3aa: CASSSGRFTDTQYF

abundance: .
d_gene: .
v_gene: TRBV29-1
j_gene: TRBJ2-2
CDR3nt: TGCAGCGCCCTACAGGACACTCACACCGGGGAGCTGTTTTTT
CDR3aa: CSALQDTHTGELFF

abundance: .
d_gene: .
v_gene: TRBV7-3
j_gene: TRBJ2-3
CDR3nt: TGTGCCAGCAGCTCACCTCCGAGCGGACCCCCCGATACGCAGTATTTT
CDR3aa: CASSSPPSGPPDTQYF

abundance: medium-sized
d_gene: .
v_gene: TRBV7-3
j_gene: TRBJ2-3
CDR3nt: TGTGCCAGCAGCCCAGGCGGGGGCCCCACAGATACGCAGTATTTT
CDR3aa: CASSPGGGPTDTQYF

abundance: .
d_gene: .
v_gene: TRBV7-9
j_gene: TRBJ1-2
CDR3nt: TGTGCCAGCAGCTTAGGGAATTGGGCGGCGGAGGGTGGCTACACCTTC
CDR3aa: CASSLGNWAAEGGYTF

abundance: .
d_gene: .
v_gene: TRBV2
j_gene: TRBJ2-2
CDR3nt: TGTGCCAGCAGGGGCCTTTTCGCGAATGCGTGGACCGGGGAGCTGTTTTTT
CDR3aa: CASRGLFANAWTGELFF

abundance: .
d_gene: TRBD2
v_gene: TRBV4-2
j_gene: TRBJ2-4
CDR3nt: TGTGCCAGCAGCCAGCGGACTAGCGGGGAGGGAAGTAGCATTCAGTACTTC
CDR3aa: CASSQRTSGEGSSIQYF

abundance: .
d_gene: .
v_gene: TRBV19
j_gene: TRBJ2-7
CDR3nt: TGTGCCAGTATGGATCCGGGACTTAGCTCCTACGAGCAGTACTTC
CDR3aa: CASMDPGLSSYEQYF

abundance: .
d_gene: .
v_gene: TRBV5-8
j_gene: TRBJ2-2
CDR3nt: TGTGCCAGCAGCTTGGCGTGGGGTGGTACCGGGGAGCTGTTTTTT
CDR3aa: CASSLAWGGTGELFF

abundance: .
d_gene: .
v_gene: TRBV9
j_gene: TRBJ2-3
CDR3nt: TGTGCCAGCAGGGGGGGAGTTAGCACAGATACGCAGTATTTT
CDR3aa: CASRGGVSTDTQYF

abundance: .
d_gene: .
v_gene: TRBV7-9
j_gene: TRBJ1-1
CDR3nt: TGTGCCAGCAGTCCCAACGGGAACACTGAAGCTTTCTTT
CDR3aa: CASSPNGNTEAFF

abundance: .
d_gene: .
v_gene: TRBV19
j_gene: TRBJ2-3
CDR3nt: TGTGCCAGTGAGGGGGGCAGGGCTCATTCAAATACGCAGTATTTT
CDR3aa: CASEGGRAHSNTQYF

abundance: few
d_gene: TRBD2
v_gene: TRBV6-5
j_gene: TRBJ2-1
CDR3nt: TGTGCCATGAGTGTTGGGACTAGCTCCTACAATGAGCAGTTCTTC
CDR3aa: CAMSVGTSSYNEQFF

abundance: .
d_gene: .
v_gene: TRBV27
j_gene: TRBJ1-3
CDR3nt: TGTGCCAGCAGCGACAGTACCAGCTCTGGAAACACCATATATTTT
CDR3aa: CASSDSTSSGNTIYF

abundance: .
d_gene: .
v_gene: TRBV7-9
j_gene: TRBJ2-5
CDR3nt: TGTGCCAGCAGCCAACCACCAAAAGAGACCCAGTACTTC
CDR3aa: CASSQPPKETQYF

abundance: .
d_gene: .
v_gene: TRBV19
j_gene: TRBJ1-1
CDR3nt: TGTGCCAGTAGTATAGCCCCTGGGGCCAGTGAAGCTTTCTTT
CDR3aa: CASSIAPGASEAFF

abundance: .
d_gene: TRBD1
v_gene: TRBV4-2
j_gene: TRBJ2-2
CDR3nt: TGTGCCAGCAGCCAAGATGTTCGGACAGGGGCAACCGGGGAGCTGTTTTTT
CDR3aa: CASSQDVRTGATGELFF